Listed below are T cell receptor beta chains from one sample, sequenced in a study of blood T cell repertoires in COVID-19. Data came from immunoSEQ multiplex PCR; TCRdb stores just in-frame clones and leaves some out. The table has 150,000 to 200,000 clones, approximately 80% seen once. Sequencing input: PBMCs or T cells enriched from blood (not recorded which). These receptors originate from a man in his fifties who had recovered from COVID-19. Each CDR3 is given with its conserved first and last residue. Fields, in order: V gene, J gene, clone size, D gene, CDR3 DNA, CDR3 protein. A D gene is named only where the DNA matches it firmly. Some rows mark clone size as missing; the rest say once, few, many or name a class of expanded clone.

TRBV6-5	TRBJ1-2	NA	TRBD1	TGTGCCAGCAGTTTAGGACAGGGGAATGGCTACACCTTC	CASSLGQGNGYTF
TRBV6-5	TRBJ1-2	NA	NA	TGTGCCAGCAGTTACGCCACAGGACAGAGCTATGGCTACACCTTC	CASSYATGQSYGYTF
TRBV5-1	TRBJ1-1	NA	NA	TGCGCCAGCAGCTTGGATCCGGCGGGGATCACTGAAGCTTTCTTT	CASSLDPAGITEAFF
TRBV4-2	TRBJ1-2	NA	NA	TGTGCCAGCAGCCAAAGTTCGGGGGGTAATGGCTACACCTTC	CASSQSSGGNGYTF
TRBV5-1	TRBJ2-1	once	TRBD1	TGCGCCAGCAGCCCGGGACAGGACAATGAGCAGTTCTTC	CASSPGQDNEQFF
TRBV6-5	TRBJ2-7	NA	TRBD2	TGTGCCAGCAGAGAGGGACTAGCTCGCTACGAGCAGTACTTC	CASREGLARYEQYF
TRBV6-5	TRBJ1-4	NA	TRBD1	TGTGCCAGCAGTTATAAGACAGGGGGCAGTTTTGAAAAACTGTTTTTT	CASSYKTGGSFEKLFF
TRBV25-1	TRBJ1-2	NA	TRBD1	TGTGCCAGCAGTGAATTACAGGGGAGAGGCTACACCTTC	CASSELQGRGYTF
TRBV7-3	TRBJ2-6	NA	NA	TGTGCCAGCAGCTTGGACTTCTCTGGGGCCAACGTCCTGACTTTC	CASSLDFSGANVLTF
TRBV9	TRBJ1-2	NA	NA	TGTGCCAGCGACGCGGGGGATGGCTACACCTTC	CASDAGDGYTF
TRBV24-1	TRBJ1-2	NA	NA	TGTGCCACCAGTGATTTCTCAGGGGAAGGCTACACCTTC	CATSDFSGEGYTF
TRBV3-1/TRBV3-2	TRBJ2-3	NA	TRBD1	TGTGCCAGCAGCCAAGATCGCCCAGGGGGCGCAGATACGCAGTATTTT	CASSQDRPGGADTQYF
TRBV5-6	TRBJ1-6	NA	NA	TGTGCCAGCAGCCCCCAGGGTGGGACCTATAATTCACCCCTCCACTTT	CASSPQGGTYNSPLHF
TRBV3-1/TRBV3-2	TRBJ1-1	NA	TRBD1	TGTGCCAGCAGCCTCGGGACAGGGGGAGCTTTCTTT	CASSLGTGGAFF
TRBV27	TRBJ1-6	once	TRBD1	TGTGCCAGCAGTTTTCTCAGCCGGGACAGCAGACCACCCCTCCACTTT	CASSFLSRDSRPPLHF
TRBV3-1/TRBV3-2	TRBJ2-7	NA	NA	TGTGCCAGCAGCCAAGTACAGTCGGACTCATTCTCCTACGAGCAGTACTTC	CASSQVQSDSFSYEQYF
TRBV7-2	TRBJ2-1	NA	TRBD2	TGTGCCAGCAGCGGGGGACTAGCGGCCTACAATGAGCAGTTCTTC	CASSGGLAAYNEQFF
TRBV18	TRBJ1-5	NA	TRBD1	TGTGCCAGCTCACCAGGGACAGTGGGTCAGCCCCAGCATTTT	CASSPGTVGQPQHF
TRBV19	TRBJ1-1	NA	NA	TGTGCCAGTAGATTTGACAGCCAAGTGGCTTTCTTT	CASRFDSQVAFF
TRBV9	TRBJ1-6	NA	TRBD1	TGTGCCAGCAGCGTAGACGGACAGGTAGCCTCACCCCTCCACTTT	CASSVDGQVASPLHF
TRBV7-2	TRBJ1-3	NA	TRBD1	TGTGCCAGCAGCCCGGGACAGGGATTAAGAAACACCATATATTTT	CASSPGQGLRNTIYF
TRBV5-1	TRBJ1-3	NA	NA	TGCGCCAGCAGCTTGACAGCCACCTCTGGAAACACCATATATTTT	CASSLTATSGNTIYF
TRBV3-1/TRBV3-2	TRBJ2-3	NA	NA	TGTGCCAGCAGCCAAGATGGCCTATCAGGAGATACGCAGTATTTT	CASSQDGLSGDTQYF
TRBV7-2	TRBJ2-7	many	NA	TGTGCCAGCAGCAGGGACGCGGGGGCCAACTCCTACGAGCAGTACTTC	CASSRDAGANSYEQYF
TRBV5-4	TRBJ2-1	NA	NA	TGTGCCAGCAGCTGGACAGGGAGGGTCCATGAGCAGTTCTTC	CASSWTGRVHEQFF
TRBV3-1/TRBV3-2	TRBJ2-5	NA	TRBD2	TGTGCCAGCAGCCAAACCGGACTAGCGGGGGGCTTACAAGAGACCCAGTACTTC	CASSQTGLAGGLQETQYF
TRBV29-1	TRBJ1-5	NA	TRBD1	TGCAGCGTTGTGGGACAGGGCTCGGGGAATCAGCCCCAGCATTTT	CSVVGQGSGNQPQHF
TRBV4-1	TRBJ2-3	NA	NA	TGCGCCAGCAGCCAAGAGGGGCTATCTAGCACAGATACGCAGTATTTT	CASSQEGLSSTDTQYF
TRBV29-1	TRBJ2-7	few	TRBD2	TGCAGCGTTGCGGGGGGCTACGAGCAGTACTTC	CSVAGGYEQYF
TRBV19	TRBJ2-2	NA	TRBD1	TGTGCCAGTACCAGGACAGGGGGTTCAATCGGGGAGCTGTTTTTT	CASTRTGGSIGELFF
TRBV6-5	TRBJ1-6	once	NA	TGTGCCAGCAGTTACGAGGGTAGCAATTCACCCCTCCACTTT	CASSYEGSNSPLHF
TRBV6-1	TRBJ2-3	NA	TRBD1	TGTGCCAGCAGTGAAACAGGGGGCACAGATACGCAGTATTTT	CASSETGGTDTQYF
TRBV5-1	TRBJ1-1	NA	TRBD1	TGCGCCAGCAGCTTGACCTTAGACAGGGCGAACACTGAAGCTTTCTTT	CASSLTLDRANTEAFF
TRBV18	TRBJ2-7	NA	TRBD1	TGTGCCAGCTCACCGGGGACAGGGGGCGGATACGAGCAGTACTTC	CASSPGTGGGYEQYF
TRBV12-3/TRBV12-4	TRBJ1-2	NA	NA	TGTGCCAGCCTGAAGGGACTGGCCTATGGCTACACCTTC	CASLKGLAYGYTF
TRBV29-1	TRBJ1-1	NA	NA	TGCAGCGTTGAACAGGGTTCCAAAGAAGCTTTCTTT	CSVEQGSKEAFF